The entry below describes one T cell receptor beta chain. The antigen is undetermined. The J segment lost 5 bases and the V segment lost 3 bases, leaving 5 bases of the junction unmatched. CDR3 length equals 16 residues. Germline-derived CDR1 and CDR2 are MGHDK and SYGVNS. The PCR ran on 60 Vbeta and 13 Jbeta primers. Method: immunoSEQ multiplex PCR; TCRdb's copy keeps in-frame clones and lacks some. In all, the sample yields 34,000 or so clones. This sample stems from a study of cytomegalovirus exposure and HLA in healthy donors. Study details: A prior analysis found about 110 million unique TCR beta sequences from some 190 million T cells.

Whole-study findings and limits: Most sequenced TCRs were rare (though some public TCRs occurred in many donors).

Sequencing was done on a sample of PBMCs. This TCR was sampled from a female donor in good health and CMV-seronegative. The chain joins TRBV25-1 to TRBJ2-2; 11 nucleotides align to TRBD1. CDR3 nucleotides: TGTGCCAGCAGTGACCGGGACAGGGGGTGGACCGGGGAGCTGTTTTTT. Protein sequence: CASSDRDRGWTGELFF.